This is a list of T cell receptor beta chains from one sample in a study of low-dose radiotherapy and immunotherapy resistance in tumors. TCRdb fed the reads into MiXCR, producing one record per CDR3 protein. The sample contains about 91,000 distinct CDR3 sequences, 20% of which appear only once. This specimen consisted of PBMCs, obtained after low-dose radiotherapy plus immunotherapy. Receptors were obtained from a female donor with ovarian cancer. Both conserved end residues are part of each CDR3. A D gene is named only where the DNA matches it firmly. The size field is filled for only some rows; it gives once, few, many or a size class.

TRBJ2-6	TRBV5-6	-	many	TGTGCCAGCAGCTTGGTCCCGAGCTCTGGGGCCAACGTCCTGACTTTC	CASSLVPSSGANVLTF
TRBJ2-7	TRBV4-3	-	many	TGCGCCAGCAGCCAAGAGGCCGGACCTTTGAGCTCCTACGAGCAGTACTTC	CASSQEAGPLSSYEQYF
TRBJ1-2	TRBV12-3/TRBV12-4	-	many	TGTGCCAGCATCCCTTTAACAGGGTATGGCTACACCTTC	CASIPLTGYGYTF
TRBJ2-3	TRBV5-1	TRBD1	-	TGCGCCAGCAGCCGCCGCCCAGGGGGCCTAGGCACAGATACGCAGTATTTT	CASSRRPGGLGTDTQYF
TRBJ2-5	TRBV28	-	-	TGTGCCAGCAGTCGATGGGGGACCCAGTACTTC	CASSRWGTQYF
TRBJ2-3	TRBV29-1	-	many	TGCAGCGTTGTAGTGTGGGGCACAGATACGCAGTATTTT	CSVVVWGTDTQYF
TRBJ2-7	TRBV19	-	few	TGTGCCAGTAGTATTGGGCCACGCGAGCAGTACTTC	CASSIGPREQYF
TRBJ2-1	TRBV12-3/TRBV12-4	TRBD2	many	TGTGCCAGCAGTTCTAGTCCCTGGGGTAGGCGGGGGGGCGTCTACAATGAGCAGTTCTTC	CASSSSPWGRRGGVYNEQFF
TRBJ2-1	TRBV7-9	-	-	TGTGCCAGCAGCCCGACAGTTTACAATGAGCAGTTCTTC	CASSPTVYNEQFF
TRBJ2-1	TRBV6-2/TRBV6-3	TRBD2	-	TGTGCCAGCAGTTATACTAGCGGGAGCGGATTCTCCTACAATGAGCAGTTCTTC	CASSYTSGSGFSYNEQFF
TRBJ2-5	TRBV19	-	-	TGTGCCAGTAGTATTGCGGATGCCCCCCAAGAGACCCAGTACTTC	CASSIADAPQETQYF
TRBJ2-1	TRBV19	-	-	TGTGCCAGTAATCGGCCGAGCGACCACAATGAGCAGTTCTTC	CASNRPSDHNEQFF
TRBJ2-2	TRBV19	-	many	TGTGCCAGTAAAGTGTCGCTCACCGGGGAGCTGTTTTTT	CASKVSLTGELFF
TRBJ1-1	TRBV19	-	-	TGTGCCAGTAGTATCCACAAGCGGGACACTGAAGCTTTCTTT	CASSIHKRDTEAFF
TRBJ1-2	TRBV7-9	-	once	TGTGCCAGCAGCTTTCTACAAAACTATGGCTACACCTTC	CASSFLQNYGYTF
TRBJ1-1	TRBV6-2/TRBV6-3	-	many	TGTGCCAGCAGTTACGTTACAGACCCCGTGAACACTGAAGCTTTCTTT	CASSYVTDPVNTEAFF
TRBJ1-2	TRBV20-1	TRBD1	many	TGCAGTGCGCCCGGGACAGGGTCCCTTTATGGCTACACCTTC	CSAPGTGSLYGYTF